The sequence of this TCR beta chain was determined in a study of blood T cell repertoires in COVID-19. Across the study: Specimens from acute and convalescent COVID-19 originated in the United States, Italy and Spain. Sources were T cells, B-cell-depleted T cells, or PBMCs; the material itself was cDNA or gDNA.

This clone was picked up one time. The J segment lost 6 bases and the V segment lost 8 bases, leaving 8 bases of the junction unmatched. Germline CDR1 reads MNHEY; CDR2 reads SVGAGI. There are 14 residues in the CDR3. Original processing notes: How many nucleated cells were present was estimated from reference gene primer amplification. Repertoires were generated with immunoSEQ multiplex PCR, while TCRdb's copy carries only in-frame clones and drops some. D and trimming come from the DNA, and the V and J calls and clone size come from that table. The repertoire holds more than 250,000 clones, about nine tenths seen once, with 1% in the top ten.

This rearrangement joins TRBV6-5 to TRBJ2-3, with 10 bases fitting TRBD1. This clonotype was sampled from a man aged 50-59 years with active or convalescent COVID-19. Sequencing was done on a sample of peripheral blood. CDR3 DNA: TGTGCCAGCCGACGACAGGGGGCATGGGATACGCAGTATTTT. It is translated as CASRRQGAWDTQYF.